This entry concerns a single TCR beta chain. These data belong to a study of blood T cell repertoires in COVID-19. Across the study: Sites in the United States, Italy and Spain provided acute and convalescent COVID-19 samples. T cells, B-cell-depleted T cells, or PBMCs supplied cDNA or gDNA.

The CDR3 is 15 amino acids. Germline V gene sequence: CDR1 LGHDT, CDR2 YNNKEL (reference sequence). V was shortened by 5 bases and J by 5 bases, with 18 bases between the two germline ends. Original analysis: Amplification with reference gene primers provided the estimates of nucleated cell counts. Sequenced by immunoSEQ multiplex PCR; TCRdb stores in-frame clones only, minus some. V and J calls and clone size are copied from that table; D and trimming were computed from the DNA. The sample includes more than 150,000 clones, roughly 76% of them seen just once. Patients of the Seattle cohort, enrolled during active infection, were followed longitudinally.

The TCR originated in a woman aged 80 or over with COVID-19, enrolled during active disease. The chain carries TRBV3-1 (or the pseudogene TRBV3-2) and TRBJ2-5; weak D call: TRBD1 (6 bases). Sample: peripheral blood. The CDR3, as DNA: TGTGCCAGCAGCTTGGGGGCCCTAGCTCTGGAGACCCAGTACTTC. Translation: CASSLGALALETQYF.